This T cell receptor (beta chain) was obtained from a study of vaccination and CD4 T cells after COVID-19. The wider study: Two of the convalescents were Hispanic, and convalescents were six males and four females. Overall study findings and caveats: 304 of 307 vaccine-specific clones from convalescent patients were spike mono-reactive. Going from approximately 21 to 40, median SARS-CoV-2-reactive clonotypes did not rise significantly.

Note on this clonotype: Its antigen is currently unknown.

The treatment denotes: approximately nine-day PBMC culture with coronavirus spike peptide pools or control peptides (ViraFEST assay). With peptide pools, ViraFEST first expanded antigen-specific T cells and afterwards sequenced their TCRs. This CDR3 region has 15 residues. The V segment lost 5 bases and the J segment 7 bases; nucleotides outside the gene matches: 7. CDR1 and CDR2 (germline): SGHNT, YENEEA. Cultured CD4+ T cell DNA was sequenced using the Oncomine TCR Beta short-read assay. MiXCR, applied by TCRdb to the PCR reads, yields one record per CDR3 protein. The sample has about 15,000 distinct CDR3 sequences; almost 50% are singletons.

V is TRBV11-3 and J is TRBJ2-6; TRBD1 matches 8 bases. The material sequenced was cultured CD4+ T cells from blood, taken after SARS-CoV-2 vaccination. The receptor comes from a human donor with COVID-19. The CDR3 coding sequence is TGTGCCAGCAGCCCACAGGGGGTCTCTGCCAACGTCCTGACTTTC. This gives the protein CASSPQGVSANVLTF.